A single sample is the source of the 13 T cell receptor beta chains below, sequenced in a study of T cell repertoires in cytomegalovirus infection. From the reads, TCRdb called clonotypes with MiXCR, one entry per CDR3 protein. The sample yields about a million distinct CDR3 sequences, roughly 31% seen once. For these receptors, no antigen is known. Sequencing was performed on cultured CD8+ T cells from PBMCs, taken from culture after CMV antigen stimulation. These receptors came from a human donor in good health (CMV status not recorded). Some clones in this sample may be carry-over from other donors' samples.

Concerning this clonotype itself: The junction does not match germline at one end; this may be a read error. J is TRBJ1-6 and V is TRBV6-5, with D possibly matching TRBD1 (5 bases). This CDR3 is 10 amino acids long. Looked up from germline, CDR1 is MNHEY and CDR2 is SVGAGI. The DNA for the CDR3 is TGTGCCAGCAGTTGTGTTTGGGACTGTTTT. Encoded protein: CASSCVWDCF.

This clonotype has only a few counts. The chain uses TRBV11-3 and TRBJ2-2; D may be TRBD1 (5 bases). Per germline, CDR1 SGHNT and CDR2 YENEEA. The CDR3 runs to 15 residues. V lost 3 bases to trimming and J lost 1 base, with 9 bases between them. The CDR3 protein is CASSFGRGNTGELFF. CDR3 nucleotides: TGTGCCAGCAGCTTTGGAAGGGGGAACACCGGGGAGCTGTTTTTT.

This clonotype showed up many times. The chain has TRBV7-9 and TRBJ1-1; D is perhaps TRBD1 (5 bases). This CDR3 spans 15 amino acids. The germline gives CDR1 SEHNR, CDR2 FQNEAQ (reference sequence). V dropped 8 bases and J dropped 4 bases, with 20 bases sitting between them. In DNA form, the CDR3 reads TGTGCCAGCGGATCCCCTGGGGGACGAGGCACTGAAGCTTTCTTT. Translation: CASGSPGGRGTEAFF.

This clonotype came up a few times. The chain couples TRBV27 to TRBJ1-2, with D possibly TRBD1 on 5 matching bases. The CDR3 is made up of 15 amino acids. V gave up 3 bases and J gave up 2 bases, with 13 bases separating them. The germline CDR1 and CDR2 sequences are MNHEY and SMNVEV (reference sequence). DNA for the CDR3: TGTGCCAGCAGTTTCGGGGGGAGATACAACTATGGCTACACCTTC. It codes for CASSFGGRYNYGYTF.

The chain has TRBV6-2 or TRBV6-3 and TRBJ1-2; D is undetermined. This CDR3 has 15 residues. V lost 2 bases, J lost 3 bases, and 13 bases lay in between. Germline V gene lookup returns CDR1 MNHEY and CDR2 SVGEGT. CDR3 in DNA: TGTGCCAGCAGTTACGTAGACACCTCGGACTATGGCTACACCTTC. This codes for CASSYVDTSDYGYTF.

This chain links TRBV7-2 with TRBJ1-6; TRBD1 is a possible D gene (5 bases). The germline V gene has CDR1 SGHTA and CDR2 FQGNSA. V lost 1 base to trimming and J lost 9 bases, with 7 bases between them. This CDR3 spans 13 amino acids. CDR3 protein: CASSLGRASPLHF. The CDR3, as DNA: TGTGCCAGCAGCTTAGGCAGGGCTTCACCCCTCCACTTT.

There are many counts of this clonotype. The rearrangement uses TRBV6-1 and TRBJ2-1; 13 bases map to TRBD2. V dropped 7 bases and J dropped 4; count of bases not matched to a gene: 7. CDR1 and CDR2 (germline): MNHNS, SASEGT. The CDR3 sequence is 16 residues long. The CDR3 DNA follows: TGTGCCAGCAAACGACTAGCGGGGGGACCTTACAATGAGCAGTTCTTC. Its translation is CASKRLAGGPYNEQFF.

There are a few counts of this clonotype. This rearrangement joins TRBV6-6 to TRBJ2-1; 10 bases match TRBD2. The CDR3 sequence is 17 residues long. Germline V CDR1 and CDR2: MNHNY, SVGAGI (reference sequence). The V gene end was trimmed by 3 bases and the J gene end by 9 bases; junction bases not matched to a gene: 14. The CDR3 loop is CASSYSQRGGKEGEQFF. The CDR3 coding sequence is TGTGCCAGCAGTTATTCACAGCGGGGGGGTAAGGAGGGTGAGCAGTTCTTC.

This clonotype was seen a handful of times. The rearrangement uses TRBV6-8 and TRBJ1-4; TRBD1 aligns across 9 bases. This CDR3 has 17 residues. Germline V lookup: CDR1 MNHGY, CDR2 SAAAGT. Trimming at V came to 3 bases and at J to 7 bases, leaving 12 bases not matched to a gene. CDR3 coding DNA: TGTGCCAGCAGTTATTCCACACAGGGGGCGCTGGGTGAAAAACTGTTTTTT. Protein sequence: CASSYSTQGALGEKLFF.

This chain links TRBV19 with TRBJ2-1, with D perhaps TRBD2 (6 bases). The CDR3 is 15 amino acids. Trimming removed 7 bases from V and 1 base from J, with 14 bases in between. Germline V CDR1 and CDR2: LNHDA, SQIVND (reference sequence). The CDR3 is CASTWRAGSYNEQFF. Written as DNA, the CDR3 is TGTGCCAGTACCTGGAGGGCGGGGTCCTACAATGAGCAGTTCTTC.

This clonotype was recorded a few times. V gene TRBV19 combines with J gene TRBJ2-5; 7 nucleotides align to TRBD1. The CDR3 sequence is 15 residues long. J lost 5 bases, V lost 3 bases, and 9 bases had no gene match. Germline V gene lookup returns CDR1 LNHDA and CDR2 SQIVND (reference sequence). CDR3 nucleotide sequence: TGTGCCAGTAGTATTCGAGACAGGGCCGTGGAGACCCAGTACTTC. Protein sequence: CASSIRDRAVETQYF.

The rearrangement uses TRBV12-3 or TRBV12-4 and TRBJ2-1, with 7 bases lining up with TRBD1. The CDR3 length is 14 residues. V gave up 10 bases and J gave up 7 bases; unmatched junction bases: 13. In DNA form, the CDR3 reads TGTGCCAACAACCCACACGACAGGGATAATGAGCAGTTCTTC. Encoded protein: CANNPHDRDNEQFF.

A remark on this clonotype: The junction departs from the called germline gene at one end, perhaps through a read error. CDR3 region: CAGSLSRDTDAEAFF. The CDR3 coding sequence is TGTGCCGGCAGTTTATCGAGGGACACTGACGCTGAAGCTTTCTTT. The chain joins TRBV27 to TRBJ1-1, with D possibly TRBD1 on 6 matching bases. CDR1 MNHEY and CDR2 SMNVEV come from the germline V gene (reference sequence). CDR3 length equals 15 residues.